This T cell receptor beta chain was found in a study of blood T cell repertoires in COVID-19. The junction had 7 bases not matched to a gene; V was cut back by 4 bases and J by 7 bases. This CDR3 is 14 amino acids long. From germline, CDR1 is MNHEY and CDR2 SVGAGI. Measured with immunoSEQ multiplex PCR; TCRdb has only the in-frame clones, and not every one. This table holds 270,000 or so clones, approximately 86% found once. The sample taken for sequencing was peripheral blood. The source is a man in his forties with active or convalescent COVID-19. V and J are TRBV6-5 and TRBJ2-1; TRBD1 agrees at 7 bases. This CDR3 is CASSSGQGVNEQFF. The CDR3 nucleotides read TGTGCCAGCAGTTCTGGGCAGGGGGTGAATGAGCAGTTCTTC.